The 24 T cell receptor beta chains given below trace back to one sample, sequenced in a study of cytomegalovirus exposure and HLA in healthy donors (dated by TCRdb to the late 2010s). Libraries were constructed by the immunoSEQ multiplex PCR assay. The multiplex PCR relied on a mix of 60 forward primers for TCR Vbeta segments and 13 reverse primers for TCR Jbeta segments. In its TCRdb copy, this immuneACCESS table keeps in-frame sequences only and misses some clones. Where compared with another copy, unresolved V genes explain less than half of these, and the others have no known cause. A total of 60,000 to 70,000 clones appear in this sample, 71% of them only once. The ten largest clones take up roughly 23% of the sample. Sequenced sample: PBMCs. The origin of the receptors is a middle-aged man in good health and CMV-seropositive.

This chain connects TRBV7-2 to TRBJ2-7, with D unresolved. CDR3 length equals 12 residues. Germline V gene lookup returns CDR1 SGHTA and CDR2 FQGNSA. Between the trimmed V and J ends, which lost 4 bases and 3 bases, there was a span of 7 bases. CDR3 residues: CASSYRVYEQYF. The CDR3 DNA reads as TGTGCCAGCAGCTACCGCGTCTACGAGCAGTACTTC. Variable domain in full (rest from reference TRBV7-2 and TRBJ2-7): GAGVSQSPSNKVTEKGKDVELRCDPISGHTALYWYRQSLGQGLEFLIYFQGNSAPDKSGLPSDRFSAERTGGSVSTLTIQRTQQEDSAVYLCASSYRVYEQYFGPGTRLTVT.

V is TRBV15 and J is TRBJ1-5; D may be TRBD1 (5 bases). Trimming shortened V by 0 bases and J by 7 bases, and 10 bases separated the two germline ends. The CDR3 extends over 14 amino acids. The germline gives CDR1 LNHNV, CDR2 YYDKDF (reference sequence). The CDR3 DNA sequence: TGTGCCACCAGCAGAGATACCGGGGGACAGCCCCAGCATTTT. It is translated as CATSRDTGGQPQHF.

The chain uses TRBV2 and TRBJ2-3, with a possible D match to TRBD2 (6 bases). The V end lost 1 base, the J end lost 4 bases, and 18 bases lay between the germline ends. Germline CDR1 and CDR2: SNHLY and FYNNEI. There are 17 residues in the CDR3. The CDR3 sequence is CASSEGGAGPISDTQYF. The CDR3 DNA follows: TGTGCCAGCAGTGAAGGGGGTGCGGGACCCATCTCAGATACGCAGTATTTT.

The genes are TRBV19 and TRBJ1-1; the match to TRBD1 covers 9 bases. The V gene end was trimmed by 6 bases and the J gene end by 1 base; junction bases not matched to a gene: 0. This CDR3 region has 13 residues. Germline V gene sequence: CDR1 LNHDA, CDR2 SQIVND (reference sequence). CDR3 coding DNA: TGTGCCAGTAGGGGACAGGGGAACACTGAAGCTTTCTTT. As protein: CASRGQGNTEAFF.

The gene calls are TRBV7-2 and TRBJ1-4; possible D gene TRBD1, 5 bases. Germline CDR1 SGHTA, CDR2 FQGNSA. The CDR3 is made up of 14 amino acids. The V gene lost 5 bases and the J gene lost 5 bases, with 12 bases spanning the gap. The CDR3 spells CASSGGGGNEKLFF. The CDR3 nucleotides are TGTGCCAGCAGCGGGGGAGGAGGAAATGAAAAACTGTTTTTT.

As DNA, the CDR3 is TGTGCCAGCAGCTTGGCCGGGGGGACGCTACTCTCTGGGGCCAACGTCCTGACTTTC. Protein: CASSLAGGTLLSGANVLTF. This chain links TRBV5-5 with TRBJ2-6; 7 bases line up with TRBD2. CDR3 length: 19 amino acids. The germline gives CDR1 SGHKS, CDR2 YYEKEE (reference sequence). V lost 0 bases and J lost 0; bases outside the gene matches: 9.

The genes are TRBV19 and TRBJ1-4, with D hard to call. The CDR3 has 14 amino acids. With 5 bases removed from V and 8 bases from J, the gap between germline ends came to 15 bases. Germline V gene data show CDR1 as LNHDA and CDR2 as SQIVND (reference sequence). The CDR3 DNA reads TGTGCCAGTAGTGTCCCGGAGGTAGTCGAAAAACTGTTTTTT. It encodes CASSVPEVVEKLFF.

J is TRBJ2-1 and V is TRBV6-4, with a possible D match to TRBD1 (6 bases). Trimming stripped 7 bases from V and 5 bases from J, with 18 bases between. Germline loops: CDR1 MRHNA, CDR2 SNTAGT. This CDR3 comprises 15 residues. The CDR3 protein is CASTRDIGKNNEQFF. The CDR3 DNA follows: TGTGCCAGCACTAGGGACATCGGAAAAAACAATGAGCAGTTCTTC.

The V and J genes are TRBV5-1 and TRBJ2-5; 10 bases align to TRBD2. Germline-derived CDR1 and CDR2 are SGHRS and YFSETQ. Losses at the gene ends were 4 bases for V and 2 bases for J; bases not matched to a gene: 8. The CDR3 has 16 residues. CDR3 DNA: TGCGCCAGCAGCATGGGACTAGCGCCCCCACAAGAGACCCAGTACTTC. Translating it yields CASSMGLAPPQETQYF.

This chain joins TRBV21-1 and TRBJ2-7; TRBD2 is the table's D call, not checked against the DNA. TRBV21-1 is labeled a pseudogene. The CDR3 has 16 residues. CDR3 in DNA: TGTGCCAGCAGCCCAAAGAGGCCGACTAGTTCCTACGAGCAGTACTTC. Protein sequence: CASSPKRPTSSYEQYF.

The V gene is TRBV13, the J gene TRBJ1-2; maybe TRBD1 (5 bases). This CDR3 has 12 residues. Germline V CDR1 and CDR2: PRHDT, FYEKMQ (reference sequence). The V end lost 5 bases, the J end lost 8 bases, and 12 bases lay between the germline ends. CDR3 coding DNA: TGTGCCAGCAGCCCCTCTGGGGCAGGCTACACCTTC. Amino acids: CASSPSGAGYTF.

The CDR3 sequence: CASSLGVPYEQYF. The CDR3 DNA reads as TGTGCCAGCAGCTTAGGAGTCCCCTACGAGCAGTACTTC. V and J are TRBV11-2 and TRBJ2-7; D gene ambiguous. The germline V gene has CDR1 SGHAT and CDR2 FQNNGV. CDR3 length: 13 amino acids. V lost 1 base, J lost 2 bases, and 6 bases lay in between.

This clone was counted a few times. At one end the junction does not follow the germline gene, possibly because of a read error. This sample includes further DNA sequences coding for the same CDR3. The CDR3 reads CASSEAWGPHMQYF. DNA for the CDR3: TGTGCCAGCAGTGAAGCCTGGGGCCCCCACATGCAGTACTTC. The chain joins TRBV6-1 to TRBJ2-4; possibly TRBD1 for D (5 bases). The CDR3 loop spans 14 amino acids. CDR1 and CDR2 (germline): MNHNS, SASEGT.

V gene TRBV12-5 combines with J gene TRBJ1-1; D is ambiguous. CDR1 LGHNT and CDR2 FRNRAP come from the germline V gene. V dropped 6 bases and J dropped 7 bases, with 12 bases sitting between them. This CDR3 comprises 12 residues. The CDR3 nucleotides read TGTGCTAGTGGGTGGCGGCAAGGTGAAGCTTTCTTT. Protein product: CASGWRQGEAFF.

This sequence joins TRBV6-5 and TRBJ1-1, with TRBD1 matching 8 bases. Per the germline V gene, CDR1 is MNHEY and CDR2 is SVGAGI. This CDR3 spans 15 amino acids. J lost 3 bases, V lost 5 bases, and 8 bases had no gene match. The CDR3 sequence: CASSGRTGRDTEAFF. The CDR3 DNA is TGTGCCAGCAGTGGAAGGACAGGGCGGGACACTGAAGCTTTCTTT.

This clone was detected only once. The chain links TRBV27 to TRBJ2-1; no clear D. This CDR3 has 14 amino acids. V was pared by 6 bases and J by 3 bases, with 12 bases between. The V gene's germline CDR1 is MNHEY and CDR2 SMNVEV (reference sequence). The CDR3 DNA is TGTGCCAGCAGGGAGCCTGGGTTCTACAATGAGCAGTTCTTC. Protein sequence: CASREPGFYNEQFF.

CDR3: CASSQDGQGGEKLFF. In DNA, the CDR3 is TGTGCCAGCAGCCAAGACGGACAGGGGGGTGAAAAACTGTTTTTT. The chain employs TRBV4-2 and TRBJ1-4; 10 nucleotides match TRBD1. V lost 0 bases to trimming and J lost 7 bases; unmatched junction nucleotides: 2. This CDR3 region has 15 residues. CDR1 is LGHNA and CDR2 is YNFKEQ in the germline V gene.

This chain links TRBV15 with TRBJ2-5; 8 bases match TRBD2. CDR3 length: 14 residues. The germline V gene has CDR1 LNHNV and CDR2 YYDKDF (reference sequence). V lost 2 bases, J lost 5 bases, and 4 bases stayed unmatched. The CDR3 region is CATSRPPGGETQYF. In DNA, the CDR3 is TGTGCCACCAGCAGACCCCCGGGGGGGGAGACCCAGTACTTC.

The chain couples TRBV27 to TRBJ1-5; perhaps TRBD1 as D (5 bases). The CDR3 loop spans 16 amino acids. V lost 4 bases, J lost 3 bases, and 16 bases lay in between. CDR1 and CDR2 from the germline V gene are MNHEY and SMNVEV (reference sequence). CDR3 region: CASSSMSGLINQPQHF. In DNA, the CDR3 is TGTGCCAGCAGTTCGATGTCAGGGTTGATCAATCAGCCCCAGCATTTT.

This CDR3 reads CASSVSGTGVQETQYF. The CDR3 nucleotides read TGTGCCAGTAGTGTCTCCGGGACAGGGGTGCAAGAGACCCAGTACTTC. The chain carries TRBV19 and TRBJ2-5, with TRBD1 matching over 10 bases. The CDR3 runs to 16 residues. Germline V gives CDR1 LNHDA, CDR2 SQIVND (reference sequence). V lost 5 bases to trimming and J lost 2 bases; unmatched junction nucleotides: 8.

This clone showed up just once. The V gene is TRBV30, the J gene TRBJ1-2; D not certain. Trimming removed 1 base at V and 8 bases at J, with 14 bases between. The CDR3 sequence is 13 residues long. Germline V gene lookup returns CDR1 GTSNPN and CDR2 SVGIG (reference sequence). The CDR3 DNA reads TGTGCCTGGAGTGCGACACAGATTTCGGGCTACACCTTC. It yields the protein CAWSATQISGYTF.

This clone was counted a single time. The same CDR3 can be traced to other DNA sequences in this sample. The CDR3 coding sequence is TGTGCCAGCACACGGGGTGGCTTTTACACAGATACGCAGTATTTT. Translating gives CASTRGGFYTDTQYF. The V gene is TRBV25-1, the J gene TRBJ2-3; TRBD2 is a possible D gene (5 bases). The CDR3 length is 15 residues. Per the germline V gene, CDR1 is MGHDK and CDR2 is SYGVNS. V was cut by 7 bases and J by 2 bases, with 16 bases left in between.

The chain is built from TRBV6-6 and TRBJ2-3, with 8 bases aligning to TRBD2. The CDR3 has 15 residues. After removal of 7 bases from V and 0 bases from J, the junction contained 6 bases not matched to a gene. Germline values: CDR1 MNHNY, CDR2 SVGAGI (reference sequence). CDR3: CASIFSGTSTDTQYF. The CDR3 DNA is TGTGCCAGCATTTTTAGCGGGACTAGCACAGATACGCAGTATTTT.

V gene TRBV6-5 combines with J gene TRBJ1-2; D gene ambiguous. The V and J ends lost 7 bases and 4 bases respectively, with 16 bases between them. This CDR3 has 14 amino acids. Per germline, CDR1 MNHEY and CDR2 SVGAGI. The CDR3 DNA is TGTGCCAGCACCCCCCAAAGGGAGGGCTATGGCTACACCTTC. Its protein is CASTPQREGYGYTF.